A single sample is the source of the 19 T cell receptor beta chains below, sequenced in a study of cytomegalovirus exposure and HLA in healthy donors. With 60 Vbeta and 13 Jbeta primers, the PCR was carried out. TCRdb keeps only in-frame clones here, not all; method: immunoSEQ multiplex PCR. Here the sample spans some 150,000 clones, 79% being singletons. The sample comprised PBMCs. These TCRs come from a woman aged 50 to 65 in good health and CMV-seronegative.

The V gene is TRBV19, the J gene TRBJ2-3; 7 bases map to TRBD2. Per the germline V gene, CDR1 is LNHDA and CDR2 is SQIVND (reference sequence). This CDR3 has 15 residues. V was pared by 5 bases and J by 0 bases, with 5 bases of the junction left unmatched. The CDR3 bases are TGTGCCAGTAGTCTTGGCGGGAGTAGCACAGATACGCAGTATTTT. It translates to CASSLGGSSTDTQYF.

DNA of the CDR3: TGTGCCAGCAGCTTCTCCGGGACGGGGGACAATGAGCAGTTCTTC. This codes for CASSFSGTGDNEQFF. V gene TRBV4-2 combines with J gene TRBJ2-1; maybe TRBD2 (6 bases). From germline, CDR1 is LGHNA and CDR2 YNFKEQ. Trimming cost V 5 bases and J 5 bases, with 16 bases left between them. The CDR3 consists of 15 residues.

The chain has TRBV6-1 and TRBJ1-2; TRBD1 aligns across 7 bases. Germline CDR1 and CDR2: MNHNS and SASEGT. Germline trimming cut 2 bases from V and 4 bases from J; bases unmatched to any gene: 7. There are 15 residues in the CDR3. The CDR3 DNA sequence: TGTGCCAGCAGTGAATTGAGACAGGGAGGCTATGGCTACACCTTC. It specifies CASSELRQGGYGYTF.

This chain connects TRBV19 to TRBJ2-7; D possibly corresponds to TRBD1 (6 bases). Germline assignment: CDR1 LNHDA and CDR2 SQIVND (reference sequence). This CDR3 is 14 amino acids long. The V end lost 5 bases, the J end lost 8 bases, and 19 bases lay between the germline ends. CDR3 loop: CASSGQWGNKQQYF. In nucleotides, the CDR3 is TGTGCCAGTAGTGGACAGTGGGGGAACAAACAGCAGTACTTC.

The rearrangement links TRBV30 to TRBJ2-3, with 9 bases lining up with TRBD2. This CDR3 has 15 amino acids. Germline V gene sequence: CDR1 GTSNPN, CDR2 SVGIG (reference sequence). Losses at the gene ends were 4 bases for V and 0 bases for J; bases not matched to a gene: 5. As DNA, the CDR3 is TGTGCCTGGACGGGGACTAGCAGTAGCACAGATACGCAGTATTTT. Translation gives CAWTGTSSSTDTQYF.

In DNA form, the CDR3 reads TGTGCCAGCAGCGTAGACAGGGGAGAGACCCAGTACTTC. As protein: CASSVDRGETQYF. The chain is built from TRBV9 and TRBJ2-5, with TRBD1 matching 7 bases. With V trimmed by 0 bases and J by 4 bases, 0 bases remained unmatched. The CDR3 is 13 residues long. Germline CDR1 reads SGDLS; CDR2 reads YYNGEE.

The chain joins TRBV11-2 to TRBJ2-7; 9 bases are shared with TRBD1. CDR1 is SGHAT and CDR2 is FQNNGV in the germline V gene. The trim removed 4 bases at V and 6 bases at J, leaving 7 bases unmatched. The CDR3 runs to 14 residues. The CDR3 loop is CASSSGTGMSEQYF. CDR3 coding DNA: TGTGCCAGCAGCTCCGGGACAGGGATGAGCGAGCAGTACTTC.

Remarks on this clone: The same CDR3 also results from other DNA sequences found in this sample. The chain joins TRBV29-1 to TRBJ1-2; TRBD1 agrees at 8 bases. Germline V gives CDR1 SQVTM, CDR2 ANQGSEA. Unmatched junction bases numbered 12, after V lost 2 bases and J lost 4 bases. CDR3 size: 16 residues. The CDR3 spells CSVEKNQQGATYGYTF. The DNA for the CDR3 is TGCAGCGTTGAAAAAAATCAGCAGGGGGCTACCTATGGCTACACCTTC.

V is TRBV7-8 and J is TRBJ2-1; 7 bases are a match to TRBD1. Germline V gene data show CDR1 as SGHVS and CDR2 as FQNEAQ. The CDR3 sequence is 15 residues long. V trimming: 5 bases; J trimming: 10 bases; junction bases outside the gene matches: 14. In DNA form, the CDR3 reads TGTGCCAGCAGCCTGACAGGGAATGTGCAAGTAGAGCAGTTCTTC. As protein: CASSLTGNVQVEQFF.

The rearrangement links TRBV7-9 to TRBJ1-1; no clear D. The CDR3 length is 18 residues. Germline lookup yields CDR1 SEHNR and CDR2 FQNEAQ (reference sequence). V was shortened by 5 bases and J by 1 base, with 23 bases between the two germline ends. CDR3 DNA sequence: TGTGCCAGCAGCCCGATGGTGGTGGCCGGGGATAAGAACACTGAAGCTTTCTTT. It encodes CASSPMVVAGDKNTEAFF. Filled out from reference TRBV7-9 and TRBJ1-1, the complete variable domain reads DTGVSQNPRHKITKRGQNVTFRCDPISEHNRLYWYRQTLGQGPEFLTYFQNEAQLEKSRLLSDRFSAERPKGSFSTLEIQRTEQGDSAMYLCASSPMVVAGDKNTEAFFGQGTRLTVV.

The V call is TRBV30, the J call TRBJ2-7; 8 bases are a match to TRBD2. CDR1 is GTSNPN and CDR2 is SVGIG in the germline V gene (reference sequence). The CDR3 is 16 amino acids. Trimming cost V 5 bases and J 7 bases; bases outside gene matches: 19. In DNA, the CDR3 is TGTGCCTGGCTCGGCGGGGGGTCCAAGACCCGCGGAGAGCAGTACTTC. This codes for CAWLGGGSKTRGEQYF.

This chain links TRBV11-3 with TRBJ2-7; 8 bases map to TRBD2. The germline gives CDR1 SGHNT, CDR2 YENEEA. V trimming: 6 bases; J trimming: 2 bases; junction bases outside the gene matches: 9. The CDR3 totals 15 residues. CDR3 sequence reads: CASSLRAGDTYEQYF. DNA of the CDR3: TGTGCCAGCAGTCTCCGAGCGGGGGATACCTACGAGCAGTACTTC.

This rearrangement joins TRBV9 to TRBJ2-3, with 9 bases lining up with TRBD1. This CDR3 has 15 residues. The ends lost 4 bases at V and 1 base at J; junction bases unmatched: 4. Germline V gene data show CDR1 as SGDLS and CDR2 as YYNGEE. Here the CDR3 reads CASSWDRDRTDTQYF. In nucleotides, the CDR3 is TGTGCCAGCAGCTGGGACAGGGACCGCACAGATACGCAGTATTTT.

CDR3 residues: CASRGGRPTDTQYF. The CDR3 DNA reads TGTGCCAGCAGGGGCGGGAGGCCCACAGATACGCAGTATTTT. The chain employs TRBV7-6 and TRBJ2-3, with 8 nucleotides matching TRBD2. The CDR3 extends over 14 amino acids. V lost 6 bases, J lost 2 bases, and 4 bases stayed unmatched. Germline V gene sequence: CDR1 SGHVS, CDR2 FNYEAQ.

Points on this clone: In the same sample, other DNA sequences code for this CDR3. The rearrangement uses TRBV4-1 and TRBJ2-2; 11 bases fit TRBD2. The junction had 4 bases not matched to a gene; V was cut back by 1 base and J by 6 bases. Germline CDR1 and CDR2: MGHRA and YSYEKL. The CDR3 consists of 16 residues. The CDR3 here is CASSQAPGLAAGELFF. The CDR3 coding sequence is TGCGCCAGCAGCCAAGCTCCGGGACTAGCGGCCGGGGAGCTGTTTTTT.

This clone was observed a handful of times. A junction boundary mismatches the germline segment, possibly from a read error. V gene TRBV7-9 combines with J gene TRBJ2-7, with D perhaps matching TRBD1 (6 bases). Per the germline V gene, CDR1 is SEHNR and CDR2 is FQNEAQ (reference sequence). The CDR3 runs to 14 residues. DNA for the CDR3: TGTTCCAGCAGCCACCGGGACAACTCCTACGAGCAGTACTTC. This codes for CSSSHRDNSYEQYF.

The chain recombines TRBV28 with TRBJ1-1; perhaps TRBD1 as D (6 bases). Germline assignment: CDR1 MDHEN and CDR2 SYDVKM. The CDR3 extends over 15 amino acids. V lost 6 bases to trimming and J lost 0 bases, with 14 bases between them. The CDR3 spells CASRPTGLMNTEAFF. The CDR3 bases are TGTGCCAGCAGGCCTACAGGGCTCATGAACACTGAAGCTTTCTTT.

This chain's CDR3 is CASGPRTEPYEQYF. The CDR3 DNA reads as TGTGCCAGCGGACCTCGGACTGAACCCTACGAGCAGTACTTC. The J gene is TRBJ2-7, the V gene TRBV6-6; D may be TRBD2 (5 bases). This CDR3 spans 14 amino acids. V was pared by 8 bases and J by 2 bases, with 16 bases between. Germline-derived CDR1 and CDR2 are MNHNY and SVGAGI (reference sequence).

This chain links TRBV19 with TRBJ1-1; D ambiguous. Trimming removed 6 bases at V and 1 base at J, with 9 bases between. This CDR3 is 13 amino acids long. Germline CDR1 and CDR2: LNHDA and SQIVND (reference sequence). CDR3: CASSLGPNTEAFF. For the CDR3, the DNA is TGTGCCAGTAGCCTTGGCCCGAACACTGAAGCTTTCTTT.